The present TCR beta chain was sequenced within a study of cytomegalovirus exposure and HLA in healthy donors. When sampled, the donors appeared nominally healthy, though they likely had unrecorded immune exposures. Both 60 Vbeta primers and 13 Jbeta primers went into the PCR. As processed by the authors: Later, an analysis found about 80 million unique TCR beta chains, and 8.5 million to 14 million of these were shared. Assay: immunoSEQ multiplex PCR; the TCRdb copy retains only in-frame clones and omits some. V, J and clone size are taken as reported in that table, and D and trimming were inferred from the DNA itself. The table lists about 98,000 clones, approximately 72% of them singletons. Study outcomes and limitations: One later analysis reportedly identified an Asian-associated ancestry cluster that showed fewer N-insertions than the roughly 670-donor mean. In an earlier analysis, in 540 or so donors, most V segments appeared productive either ~87% or ~30% of the time.

Turning to this clone: Its matching antigen is unknown.

This CDR3 has 17 residues. V was clipped by 5 bases and J by 9 bases; unmatched bases: 13. Germline V lookup: CDR1 MDHEN, CDR2 SYDVKM. The genes are TRBV28 and TRBJ2-1; 13 bases are shared with TRBD2. This TCR derives from a man between 18 and 35 years old in good health and CMV-seropositive. The specimen was PBMCs. The CDR3 sequence: CASSTLLAGGTRAEQFF. CDR3 nucleotide sequence: TGTGCCAGCAGTACACTACTAGCGGGGGGGACCAGGGCTGAGCAGTTCTTC.